The clone carrying this TCR beta chain was seen repeatedly, ten times or more. Germline V gene sequence: CDR1 SNHLY, CDR2 FYNNEI. The V and J ends lost 5 bases and 5 bases respectively, with 13 bases between them. The CDR3 is 14 amino acids. This sample stems from a study of regulatory T cells in long-lasting Graves disease. As for the study in general: Prior antithyroid drug treatment in newly diagnosed Graves' patients lasted under 3 months.

This sample's time point: newly diagnosed GD, antithyroid drugs for less than 3 months. With RNA extracted from PBMCs as input, the TCR library was made. CDR3 regions were amplified by Arm-PCR using iRepertoire HTBI primers to build TCR beta libraries. Each CDR3 protein gets one entry after TCRdb re-called the multiplex PCR reads with MiXCR. The sample includes 360,000 or so distinct CDR3 sequences, roughly a sixth of them seen just once. These data also featured in a second study, about T cells in Graves' hyperthyroidism and ophthalmopathy. Per that study: RT-PCR in the first round (using the HTBI primer set) targeted the TCR CDR3. Onset of ophthalmopathy came a median around 6.2 months after the model predicted it.

The gene calls are TRBV2 and TRBJ1-5; D might be TRBD1 (5 bases). The TCR sequence derives from a man aged 40-55 years with Graves disease. The material sequenced was peripheral blood mononuclear cells (PBMCs), taken at new diagnosis, from a patient treated with antithyroid drugs. DNA of the CDR3: TGTGCCAGCAGTACCCAAGGGGAAGATCAGCCCCAGCATTTT. This codes for CASSTQGEDQPQHF.